The sequence of this T cell receptor (beta chain) was determined in a study of blood T cells in healthy people across ages. In its sample, this clonotype was seen many times. The trim removed 2 bases at V and 7 bases at J, leaving 7 bases unmatched. The germline V gene encodes CDR1 SQVTM and CDR2 ANQGSEA. CDR3 length: 13 amino acids. PCR was performed a second time for about 6 to 12 cycles using a sample-barcoded 5' primer and a J-beta primer mix. In TCRdb, the 5' RACE reads were re-called with MiXCR into one record per CDR3 protein. The sample holds 700,000 to 850,000 distinct CDR3 sequences, 35% to 40% seen once.

The clonotype was recovered from a man aged 18-30 years in good health. The sequenced sample consisted of blood. The chain has TRBV29-1 and TRBJ1-2, with 7 bases aligning to TRBD1. The CDR3 spells CSVETGTEAGYTF. In nucleotides, the CDR3 is TGCAGCGTTGAAACCGGGACAGAGGCTGGCTACACCTTC. Based on the CDR3 plus reference TRBV29-1 and TRBJ1-2, the full variable domain is SAVISQKPSRDICQRGTSLTIQCQVDSQVTMMFWYRQQPGQSLTLIATANQGSEATYESGFVIDKFPISRPNLTFSTLTVSNMSPEDSSIYLCSVETGTEAGYTFGSGTRLTVV.